This entry lists 22 T cell receptor beta chains sequenced from one sample in a study of shared clonotypes between healthy human individuals. Clones were sequenced by immunoSEQ multiplex PCR, and TCRdb holds only the in-frame ones, with some missing. The repertoire holds over 400,000 clones, with about 96% as singletons. The sample comprised naive CD4+ T cells sorted from blood. Described subset: CD45RA+ positively selected. These receptors were taken from a woman aged 30 to 39 in good health.

The V call is TRBV29-1, the J call TRBJ1-1, with D unclear. V was cut by 3 bases and J by 6 bases, with 17 bases left in between. The length of the CDR3 is 14 residues. Germline V CDR1 and CDR2: SQVTM, ANQGSEA. The CDR3 coding sequence is TGCAGCGTTGAGGTCCGGTTCTCGGAATCTGAAGCTTTCTTT. It codes for CSVEVRFSESEAFF. Supplemented by reference TRBV29-1 and TRBJ1-1, the full variable domain reads SAVISQKPSRDICQRGTSLTIQCQVDSQVTMMFWYRQQPGQSLTLIATANQGSEATYESGFVIDKFPISRPNLTFSTLTVSNMSPEDSSIYLCSVEVRFSESEAFFGQGTRLTVV.

This chain joins TRBV7-9 and TRBJ1-5, with 8 bases matching TRBD1. V shed 5 bases and J 1 base; nucleotides not matched to a gene: 4. Germline-derived CDR1 and CDR2 are SEHNR and FQNEAQ (reference sequence). This CDR3 comprises 15 residues. CDR3 sequence reads: CASSAGQVSNQPQHF. CDR3 nucleotide sequence: TGTGCCAGCAGCGCGGGACAGGTCAGCAATCAGCCCCAGCATTTT.

The chain employs TRBV27 and TRBJ2-7; D gene uncertain. CDR1 and CDR2 from the germline V gene are MNHEY and SMNVEV (reference sequence). The CDR3 consists of 14 residues. V was pared by 8 bases and J by 1 base, with 15 bases between. The CDR3 sequence: CASRGYRDSYEQYF. The CDR3 DNA sequence: TGTGCCAGCCGCGGTTATAGGGATTCCTACGAGCAGTACTTC.

This rearrangement joins TRBV19 to TRBJ2-1, with D perhaps TRBD2 (6 bases). This CDR3 contains 16 residues. V was shortened by 5 bases and J by 4 bases, with 18 bases between the two germline ends. Germline CDR1 and CDR2: LNHDA and SQIVND (reference sequence). This chain's CDR3 is CASSLAPLGGYNEQFF. The DNA of the CDR3 is TGTGCCAGTAGTCTCGCCCCACTTGGGGGGTACAATGAGCAGTTCTTC.

The rearrangement uses TRBV19 and TRBJ1-1; D perhaps matches TRBD1 (5 bases). V was shortened by 1 base and J by 4 bases, with 16 bases between the two germline ends. The CDR3 is 16 residues long. Germline lookup yields CDR1 LNHDA and CDR2 SQIVND (reference sequence). Here the CDR3 reads CASSIAGGVGTTEAFF. CDR3 in DNA: TGTGCCAGTAGTATAGCGGGAGGGGTTGGGACCACTGAAGCTTTCTTT. The full variable domain, in which reference TRBV19 and TRBJ1-1 provide the parts outside the CDR3, is DGGITQSPKYLFRKEGQNVTLSCEQNLNHDAMYWYRQDPGQGLRLIYYSQIVNDFQKGDIAEGYSVSREKKESFPLTVTSAQKNPTAFYLCASSIAGGVGTTEAFFGQGTRLTVV.

The CDR3 sequence: CASSLLGQPQHF. As DNA, the CDR3 is TGTGCCAGCAGCTTGTTGGGGCAGCCCCAGCATTTT. V usage is TRBV5-6 and J usage is TRBJ1-5; D not certain. Trimming left V 1 base short and J 7 bases short, with 6 bases between. Germline V gives CDR1 SGHDT, CDR2 YYEEEE. This CDR3 is 12 amino acids long. Supplemented by reference TRBV5-6 and TRBJ1-5, the full variable domain reads DAGVTQSPTHLIKTRGQQVTLRCSPKSGHDTVSWYQQALGQGPQFIFQYYEEEERQRGNFPDRFSGHQFPNYSSELNVNALLLGDSALYLCASSLLGQPQHFGDGTRLSIL.

This clone was seen a single time. The chain employs TRBV28 and TRBJ2-7; D is uncertain. The CDR3 is made up of 14 amino acids. Looked up from germline, CDR1 is MDHEN and CDR2 is SYDVKM. Between the trimmed V and J ends, which lost 5 bases and 3 bases, there was a span of 14 bases. The CDR3 DNA follows: TGTGCCAGCAGTCAACAGAATAGACACTACGAGCAGTACTTC. The encoded protein is CASSQQNRHYEQYF.

The V gene is TRBV6-6, the J gene TRBJ1-1, with TRBD1 as a possible D gene (6 bases). V was shortened by 8 bases and J by 5 bases, with 12 bases between the two germline ends. The CDR3 has 12 amino acids. Per germline, CDR1 MNHNY and CDR2 SVGAGI (reference sequence). The CDR3 nucleotides read TGTGCCAGCGCGGGGGCGCGGACTGAAGCTTTCTTT. Amino acids: CASAGARTEAFF.

This clone was counted a single time. J is TRBJ1-1 and V is TRBV27; tentative D call: TRBD1 (5 bases). Germline V gene sequence: CDR1 MNHEY, CDR2 SMNVEV (reference sequence). This CDR3 region has 15 residues. The germline V and J ends were trimmed by 5 bases and 0 bases, with 13 bases remaining between them. CDR3 bases: TGTGCCAGCAGTCTGACAGTTCTGATGAACACTGAAGCTTTCTTT. Its translation is CASSLTVLMNTEAFF.

The chain joins TRBV6-1 to TRBJ2-7; 11 bases agree with TRBD2. The CDR3 sequence is 15 residues long. The V gene's germline CDR1 is MNHNS and CDR2 SASEGT. J lost 5 bases, V lost 0 bases, and 3 bases had no gene match. CDR3 amino acids: CASSEAVLAGDEQYF. The CDR3, as DNA: TGTGCCAGCAGTGAAGCCGTACTAGCGGGAGACGAGCAGTACTTC.

The chain links TRBV19 to TRBJ1-3; TRBD1 is a possible D gene (5 bases). With 6 bases removed from V and 0 bases from J, the gap between germline ends came to 9 bases. Germline values: CDR1 LNHDA, CDR2 SQIVND (reference sequence). CDR3 length: 14 residues. This chain's CDR3 is CASSTTDSGNTIYF. The CDR3 region has the DNA TGTGCCAGTAGCACGACAGACTCTGGAAACACCATATATTTT. Full variable domain (missing parts from reference TRBV19 and TRBJ1-3): DGGITQSPKYLFRKEGQNVTLSCEQNLNHDAMYWYRQDPGQGLRLIYYSQIVNDFQKGDIAEGYSVSREKKESFPLTVTSAQKNPTAFYLCASSTTDSGNTIYFGEGSWLTVV.

The chain has TRBV30 and TRBJ2-1; the D is unclear. CDR3 length equals 14 residues. Trimming took 3 bases from V and 0 from J, leaving 9 bases between them. Germline V gene data show CDR1 as GTSNPN and CDR2 as SVGIG (reference sequence). CDR3 residues: CAWSGAHSYNEQFF. The DNA for the CDR3 is TGTGCCTGGAGCGGAGCGCACTCCTACAATGAGCAGTTCTTC. Complete variable domain (other parts from reference TRBV30 and TRBJ2-1): SQTIHQWPATLVQPVGSPLSLECTVEGTSNPNLYWYRQAAGRGLQLLFYSVGIGQISSEVPQNLSASRPQDRQFILSSKKLLLSDSGFYLCAWSGAHSYNEQFFGPGTRLTVL.

This sequence joins TRBV19 and TRBJ1-2, with D possibly matching TRBD1 (6 bases). V lost 7 bases to trimming and J lost 6 bases, with 24 bases between them. The length of the CDR3 is 16 residues. Germline V gives CDR1 LNHDA, CDR2 SQIVND (reference sequence). CDR3 sequence reads: CASTHMGAPSDHGYTF. The CDR3 nucleotides read TGTGCCAGTACCCACATGGGGGCCCCTTCGGACCATGGCTACACCTTC.

The V and J genes are TRBV5-5 and TRBJ1-1; D is unclear. Deletions cut 0 bases from V and 3 bases from J, with 9 bases between. Germline CDR1 and CDR2: SGHKS and YYEKEE (reference sequence). The CDR3 length is 14 residues. The CDR3 DNA reads TGTGCCAGCAGCTTGGCGGGGATGGACACTGAAGCTTTCTTT. Translating it yields CASSLAGMDTEAFF.

This chain uses TRBV6-1 with TRBJ2-3; TRBD2 agrees at 7 bases. Germline V gene lookup returns CDR1 MNHNS and CDR2 SASEGT. Losses at the gene ends were 3 bases for V and 4 bases for J; bases not matched to a gene: 7. This CDR3 is built from 15 residues. The CDR3 nucleotides read TGTGCCAGCAGTGATGTGGCGGGAGTCGCAGATACGCAGTATTTT. Translation gives CASSDVAGVADTQYF.

V is TRBV11-2 and J is TRBJ2-7, with TRBD2 identical over 9 bases. Germline values: CDR1 SGHAT, CDR2 FQNNGV. CDR3 length equals 15 residues. Trimming cost V 6 bases and J 2 bases; bases outside gene matches: 8. Here the CDR3 reads CASRPIAGDPYEQYF. CDR3 nucleotides: TGTGCCAGCAGACCTATAGCGGGAGATCCCTACGAGCAGTACTTC.

The chain couples TRBV11-3 to TRBJ1-5; D possibly corresponds to TRBD1 (5 bases). Germline CDR1 is SGHNT and CDR2 is YENEEA. The ends were cut back, 5 bases at V and 0 bases at J, with 23 bases in the middle. The length of the CDR3 is 19 residues. Here the CDR3 reads CASSPAGALREYSNQPQHF. CDR3 in DNA: TGTGCCAGCAGCCCAGCCGGGGCCTTGAGAGAATATAGCAATCAGCCCCAGCATTTT.

V is TRBV6-4 and J is TRBJ2-3; TRBD2 matches 7 bases. Germline V lookup: CDR1 MRHNA, CDR2 SNTAGT. The CDR3 is 16 residues long. V trimming: 8 bases; J trimming: 0 bases; junction bases outside the gene matches: 11. CDR3 nucleotides: TGTGCCAGCCAAACAAGAGCGGGAATCAGCACAGATACGCAGTATTTT. Its protein product is CASQTRAGISTDTQYF.

The CDR3 nucleotides read TGTGCCAGCAGCGCCCTGGTCGGTGCGGAGGAGGGCCCTTACAATGAGCAGTTCTTC. Translation: CASSALVGAEEGPYNEQFF. The V and J genes are TRBV4-2 and TRBJ2-1, with D possibly matching TRBD2 (6 bases). V lost 5 bases and J 4 bases, leaving 27 bases between the germline ends. Germline assignment: CDR1 LGHNA and CDR2 YNFKEQ. This CDR3 is built from 19 residues.

The V and J genes are TRBV18 and TRBJ2-3; the D gene is possibly TRBD2 (6 bases). The CDR3 is 15 amino acids. Germline values: CDR1 KGHSH, CDR2 LQKENI. Trimming stripped 5 bases from V and 2 bases from J, with 14 bases between. The CDR3, as DNA: TGTGCCAGCTCATTCTCTAGCGCTACCACAGATACGCAGTATTTT. This translates into CASSFSSATTDTQYF.

The rearrangement links TRBV28 to TRBJ1-2; tentative D call: TRBD1 (5 bases). Trimming removed 5 bases from V and 5 bases from J, with 15 bases in between. Germline V gives CDR1 MDHEN, CDR2 SYDVKM. CDR3 length: 14 amino acids. The CDR3 coding sequence is TGTGCCAGCAGTGGGGCGATAGGACCGTATGGCTACACCTTC. Residues: CASSGAIGPYGYTF.

In nucleotides, the CDR3 is TGTGCCAGCAGTTTATCCCGACAGGGAGGTAGCGGGAGAGAAGACACAGATACGCAGTATTTT. As protein: CASSLSRQGGSGREDTDTQYF. The chain recombines TRBV28 with TRBJ2-3; 9 bases are shared with TRBD2. The CDR3 sequence is 21 residues long. Germline V gene data show CDR1 as MDHEN and CDR2 as SYDVKM. V gave up 1 base and J gave up 2 bases; unmatched junction bases: 19.